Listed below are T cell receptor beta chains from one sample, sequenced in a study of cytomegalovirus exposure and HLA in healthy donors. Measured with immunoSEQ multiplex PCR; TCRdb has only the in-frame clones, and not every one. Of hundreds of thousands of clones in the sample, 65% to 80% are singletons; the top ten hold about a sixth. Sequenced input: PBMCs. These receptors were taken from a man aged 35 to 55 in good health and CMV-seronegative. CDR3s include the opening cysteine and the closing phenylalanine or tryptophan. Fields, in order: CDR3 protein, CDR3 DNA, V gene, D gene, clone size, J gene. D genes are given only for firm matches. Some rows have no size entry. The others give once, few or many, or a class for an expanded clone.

cdr3_aa: CASSQDASGEETQYF
cdr3_nt: TGCGCCAGCAGCCAAGACGCATCAGGGGAAGAGACCCAGTACTTC
v_call: TRBV4-3
d_call: -
clone_size: -
j_call: TRBJ2-5

cdr3_aa: CASSLNPPTGWMNTEAFF
cdr3_nt: TGTGCCAGCAGCTTAAATCCCCCGACAGGGTGGATGAACACTGAAGCTTTCTTT
v_call: TRBV11-2
d_call: TRBD1
clone_size: few
j_call: TRBJ1-1

cdr3_aa: CASSVTPSGGFPNEQFF
cdr3_nt: TGCGCCAGCAGCGTTACTCCTAGCGGGGGGTTTCCGAATGAGCAGTTCTTC
v_call: TRBV5-1
d_call: TRBD2
clone_size: -
j_call: TRBJ2-1

cdr3_aa: CASSLGQGAEQYF
cdr3_nt: TGCGCCAGCAGCTTGGGGCAGGGCGCCGAGCAGTACTTC
v_call: TRBV5-1
d_call: -
clone_size: -
j_call: TRBJ2-7

cdr3_aa: CASSQDRDQPQHF
cdr3_nt: TGCGCCAGCAGCCAAGATCGGGATCAGCCCCAGCATTTT
v_call: TRBV4-1
d_call: -
clone_size: few
j_call: TRBJ1-5

cdr3_aa: CASSNPLNRGNEQFF
cdr3_nt: TGCGCCAGCAGCAATCCTCTGAACAGGGGGAATGAGCAGTTCTTC
v_call: TRBV4-1
d_call: TRBD1
clone_size: -
j_call: TRBJ2-1

cdr3_aa: CASSYSDSHTEAFF
cdr3_nt: TGTGCCAGCAGTTACTCGGACAGCCACACTGAAGCTTTCTTT
v_call: TRBV6-5
d_call: -
clone_size: -
j_call: TRBJ1-1

cdr3_aa: CASSPSGGNTIYF
cdr3_nt: TGTGCCAGCAGCCCCTCGGGGGGAAACACCATATATTTT
v_call: TRBV9
d_call: -
clone_size: once
j_call: TRBJ1-3

cdr3_aa: CAISETGVQETQYF
cdr3_nt: TGTGCCATCAGTGAAACAGGGGTTCAAGAGACCCAGTACTTC
v_call: TRBV10-3
d_call: TRBD1
clone_size: -
j_call: TRBJ2-5

cdr3_aa: CASSQTRGGTQYF
cdr3_nt: TGCGCCAGCAGCCAGACGCGGGGGGGTACGCAGTATTTT
v_call: TRBV4-3
d_call: TRBD2
clone_size: -
j_call: TRBJ2-3

cdr3_aa: CASSLGGGTYEQYF
cdr3_nt: TGTGCCAGCAGTTTAGGGGGGGGGACCTACGAGCAGTACTTC
v_call: TRBV27
d_call: TRBD2
clone_size: -
j_call: TRBJ2-7

cdr3_aa: CASSSLAGTQETQYF
cdr3_nt: TGCGCCAGCAGCTCTTTAGCGGGAACGCAAGAGACCCAGTACTTC
v_call: TRBV5-1
d_call: TRBD2
clone_size: -
j_call: TRBJ2-5

cdr3_aa: CASSSPGQTYGYTF
cdr3_nt: TGTGCCAGCAGCTCCCCGGGACAGACCTATGGCTACACCTTC
v_call: TRBV5-8
d_call: TRBD1
clone_size: once
j_call: TRBJ1-2

cdr3_aa: CASSRGGEDYGYTF
cdr3_nt: TGTGCCAGCTCACGGGGAGGGGAGGACTATGGCTACACCTTC
v_call: TRBV18
d_call: -
clone_size: -
j_call: TRBJ1-2

cdr3_aa: CASSLLGRGDYGYTF
cdr3_nt: TGTGCCAGCAGCTTATTAGGCAGGGGGGACTATGGCTACACCTTC
v_call: TRBV7-2
d_call: TRBD1
clone_size: -
j_call: TRBJ1-2

cdr3_aa: CASSLARLAGRDTQYF
cdr3_nt: TGTGCCAGCAGTTTAGCGAGACTAGCGGGTAGAGATACGCAGTATTTT
v_call: TRBV28
d_call: TRBD2
clone_size: few
j_call: TRBJ2-3

cdr3_aa: CATSRASGTESIQYF
cdr3_nt: TGTGCCACCAGCAGAGCCTCCGGGACAGAGTCTATTCAGTACTTC
v_call: TRBV15
d_call: TRBD1
clone_size: -
j_call: TRBJ2-4